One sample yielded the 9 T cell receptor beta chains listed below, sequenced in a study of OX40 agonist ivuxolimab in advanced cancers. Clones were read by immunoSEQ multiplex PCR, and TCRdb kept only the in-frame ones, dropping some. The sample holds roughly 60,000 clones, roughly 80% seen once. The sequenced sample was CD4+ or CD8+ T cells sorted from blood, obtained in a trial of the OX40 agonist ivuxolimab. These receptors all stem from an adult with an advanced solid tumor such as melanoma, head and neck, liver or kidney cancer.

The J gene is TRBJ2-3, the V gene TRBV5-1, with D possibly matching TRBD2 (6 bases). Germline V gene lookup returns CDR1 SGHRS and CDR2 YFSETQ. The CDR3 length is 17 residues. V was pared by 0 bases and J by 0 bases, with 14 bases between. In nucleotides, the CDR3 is TGCGCCAGCAGCTTGGCCCTCAGCGGGTCTAGCACAGATACGCAGTATTTT. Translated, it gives CASSLALSGSSTDTQYF. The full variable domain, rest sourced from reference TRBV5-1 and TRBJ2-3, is KAGVTQTPRYLIKTRGQQVTLSCSPISGHRSVSWYQQTPGQGLQFLFEYFSETQRNKGNFPGRFSGRQFSNSRSEMNVSTLELGDSALYLCASSLALSGSSTDTQYFGPGTRLTVL.

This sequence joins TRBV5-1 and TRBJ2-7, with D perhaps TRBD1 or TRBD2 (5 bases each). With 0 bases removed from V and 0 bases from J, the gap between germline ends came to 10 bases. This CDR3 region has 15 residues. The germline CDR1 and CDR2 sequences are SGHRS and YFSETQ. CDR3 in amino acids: CASSLVGTGSYEQYF. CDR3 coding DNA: TGCGCCAGCAGCTTGGTCGGGACGGGCTCCTACGAGCAGTACTTC.

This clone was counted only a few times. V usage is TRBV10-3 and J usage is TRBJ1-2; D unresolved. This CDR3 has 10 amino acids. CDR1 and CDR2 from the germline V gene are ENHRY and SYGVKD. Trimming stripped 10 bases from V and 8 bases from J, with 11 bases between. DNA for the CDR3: TGTGCCACCCAGATGGGCGGCTACACCTTC. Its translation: CATQMGGYTF.

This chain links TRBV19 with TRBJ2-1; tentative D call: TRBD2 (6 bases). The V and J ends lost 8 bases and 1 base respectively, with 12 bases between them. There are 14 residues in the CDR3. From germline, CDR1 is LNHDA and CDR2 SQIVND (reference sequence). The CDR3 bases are TGTGCCAGTGCGCGGCTAGCGTCCTACAATGAGCAGTTCTTC. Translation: CASARLASYNEQFF.

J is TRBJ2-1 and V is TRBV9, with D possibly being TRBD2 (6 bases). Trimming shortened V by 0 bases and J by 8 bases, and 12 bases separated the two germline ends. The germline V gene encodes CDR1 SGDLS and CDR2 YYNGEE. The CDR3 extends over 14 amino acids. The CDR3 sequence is CASSVAGTGDEQFF. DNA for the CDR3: TGTGCCAGCAGCGTAGCGGGGACTGGGGATGAGCAGTTCTTC.

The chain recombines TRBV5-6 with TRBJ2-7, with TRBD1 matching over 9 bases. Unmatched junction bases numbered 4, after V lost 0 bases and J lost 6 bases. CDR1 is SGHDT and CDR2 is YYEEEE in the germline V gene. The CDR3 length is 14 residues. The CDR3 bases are TGTGCCAGCAGCTTGGCGGGACAGGGAGCCGAGCAGTACTTC. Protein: CASSLAGQGAEQYF.

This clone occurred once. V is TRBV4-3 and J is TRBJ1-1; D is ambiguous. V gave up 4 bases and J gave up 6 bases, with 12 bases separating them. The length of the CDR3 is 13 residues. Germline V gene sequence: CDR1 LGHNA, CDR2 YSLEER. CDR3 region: CASSPRTQSEAFF. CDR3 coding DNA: TGCGCCAGCAGCCCCCGGACTCAGTCTGAAGCTTTCTTT.

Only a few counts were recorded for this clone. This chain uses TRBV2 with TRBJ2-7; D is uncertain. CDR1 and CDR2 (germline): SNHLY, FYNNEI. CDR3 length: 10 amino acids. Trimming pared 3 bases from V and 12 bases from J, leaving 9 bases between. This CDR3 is CASSDRAVYF. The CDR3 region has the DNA TGTGCCAGCAGTGATAGGGCCGTGTACTTC.

CDR3 nucleotide sequence: TGTGCCAGCAGCACATGGGGGAGTGAAGAGACCCAGTACTTC. Its protein product is CASSTWGSEETQYF. The chain couples TRBV6-5 to TRBJ2-5; D is possibly TRBD1 or TRBD2 (5 bases each). The V end was cut by 6 bases, the J end by 3 bases, with 14 bases between. This CDR3 contains 14 residues. CDR1 and CDR2 from the germline V gene are MNHEY and SVGAGI.